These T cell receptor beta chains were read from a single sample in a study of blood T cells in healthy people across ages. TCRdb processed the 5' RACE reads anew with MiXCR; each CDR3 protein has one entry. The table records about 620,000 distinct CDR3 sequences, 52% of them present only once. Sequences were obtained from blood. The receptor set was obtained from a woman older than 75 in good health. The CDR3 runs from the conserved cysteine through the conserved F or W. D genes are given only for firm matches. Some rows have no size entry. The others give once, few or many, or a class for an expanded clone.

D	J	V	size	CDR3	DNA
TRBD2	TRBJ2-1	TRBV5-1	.	CASSSGLAGFYTYSEQFF	TGCGCCAGCAGCTCAGGACTAGCGGGGTTTTACACTTACAGTGAGCAGTTCTTC
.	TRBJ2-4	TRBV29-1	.	CSATPTGAKNIQYF	TGCAGCGCTACCCCCACAGGGGCCAAAAACATTCAGTACTTC
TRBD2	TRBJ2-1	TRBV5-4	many	CASSLELAGGHEQFF	TGTGCCAGCAGCTTGGAACTAGCGGGAGGCCATGAGCAGTTCTTC
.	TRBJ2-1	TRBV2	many	CASSEVGGPTINEQFF	TGTGCCAGCAGTGAGGTGGGCGGACCGACCATCAATGAGCAGTTCTTC
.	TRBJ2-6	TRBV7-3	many	CASSLQSGSISSGANVLTF	TGTGCCAGCAGCTTACAGTCGGGCTCGATCAGCTCTGGGGCCAACGTCCTGACTTTC
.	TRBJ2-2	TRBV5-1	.	CASTPRGATNTGELFF	TGCGCCAGCACCCCACGGGGGGCTACGAACACCGGGGAGCTGTTTTTT
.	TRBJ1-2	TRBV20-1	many	CSAPTGPLGCTF	TGCAGTGCTCCTACAGGGCCGCTGGGCTGCACCTTC
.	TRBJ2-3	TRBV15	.	CATSRSGQFTDTQYF	TGTGCCACCAGCAGATCAGGACAGTTTACAGATACGCAGTATTTT
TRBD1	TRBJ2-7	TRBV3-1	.	CASSTRTGNAYGQYF	TGTGCCAGCAGCACCCGGACAGGGAATGCCTACGGGCAGTACTTC
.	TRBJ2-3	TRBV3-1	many	CASSPSGGYTQYF	TGTGCCAGCAGCCCCTCAGGAGGGTATACGCAGTATTTT
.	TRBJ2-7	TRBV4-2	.	CASSQEPRRDNEQYF	TGTGCCAGCAGCCAAGAACCCAGGAGAGACAATGAGCAGTACTTC
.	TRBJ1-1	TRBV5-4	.	CASSIAGTNTEAFF	TGTGCCAGCAGCATAGCCGGGACTAACACTGAAGCTTTCTTT
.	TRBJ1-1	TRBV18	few	CASSPMQGRGTEAFF	TGTGCCAGCTCACCGATGCAGGGCCGGGGCACTGAAGCTTTCTTT
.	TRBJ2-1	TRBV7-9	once	CASSLETGISTSEQFF	TGTGCCAGCAGCTTAGAAACCGGGATTAGTACAAGTGAGCAGTTCTTC
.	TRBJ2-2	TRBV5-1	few	CASSLDPGGTGELFF	TGCGCCAGCAGCTTGGATCCCGGAGGCACCGGGGAGCTGTTTTTT
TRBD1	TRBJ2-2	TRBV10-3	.	CAISGTGNTGELFF	TGTGCCATCAGTGGGACAGGGAACACCGGGGAGCTGTTTTTT
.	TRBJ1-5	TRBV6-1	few	CASSNEEGQPQHF	TGTGCCAGCAGCAACGAGGAGGGTCAGCCCCAGCATTTT
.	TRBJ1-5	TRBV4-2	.	CASSQDPGGDQPQHF	TGTGCCAGCAGCCAAGACCCCGGGGGCGATCAGCCCCAGCATTTT
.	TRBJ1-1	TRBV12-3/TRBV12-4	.	CASILGHKNPEAFF	TGTGCCAGCATTCTTGGACATAAGAACCCTGAAGCTTTCTTT